The source of this T cell receptor (beta chain) is a study of beta chain features in type 1 diabetes. Investigators reverse transcribed all isolated RNA, so they sequenced expressed TCRB transcripts. This table comes from immunoSEQ multiplex PCR, and its TCRdb copy is limited to in-frame clones, with some not included. The table has about 130,000 clones, 9.2% seen once. Broader study findings: VDJ junctions sequenced from type 1 diabetes patients showed fewer insertions and more deletions.

CD45RO/CCR7/CD25/CD127/CD95/CD27 staining was used to isolate CD4+ naive, central memory, regulatory and stem cell-like memory cells by sorting. Per the germline V gene, CDR1 is SGHTA and CDR2 is FQGTGA. The CDR3 is made up of 14 amino acids. V gave up 8 bases and J gave up 8 bases, with 21 bases separating them. Worth noting for this clone: As yet, its antigen is unknown.

The sequencing sample was made of central memory CD4+ T cells from blood. The origin of this receptor is a man between 18 and 35 years old in good health. The chain recombines TRBV7-3 with TRBJ1-2; tentatively, D is TRBD1 (5 bases). The CDR3 loop is CASLPGAGLRGYTF. The DNA of the CDR3 is TGTGCCAGCCTACCTGGGGCAGGGCTTCGCGGCTACACCTTC.